These 17 T cell receptor beta chains were all obtained from the same sample, sequenced in a study of spatial heterogeneity in lung cancer. Via MiXCR, TCRdb re-called the 5' RACE reads, giving one row per CDR3 protein. Among about 39,000 distinct CDR3 sequences listed, approximately 5.5% were seen once. Time point given: sample taken at primary tumor resection. No cells were sorted before sequencing. The whole RNA sequenced was extracted from tumor, nontumor lung or frozen PBMC. The sequenced sample was PBMCs, obtained at surgery. These receptors came from a male donor with early-stage non-small cell lung cancer.

This clonotype occurred many times. V usage is TRBV25-1 and J usage is TRBJ2-2; TRBD2 aligns across 8 bases. After removal of 4 bases from V and 4 bases from J, the junction contained 5 bases not matched to a gene. The germline V gene has CDR1 MGHDK and CDR2 SYGVNS. The CDR3 spans 15 residues. The CDR3 DNA sequence: TGTGCCAGCAGTGTAGGCCTAGCGGGCACCGGGGAGCTGTTTTTT. Its protein product is CASSVGLAGTGELFF.

Many counts were recorded for this clonotype. The chain employs TRBV3-1 and TRBJ2-4, with D possibly being TRBD1 (6 bases). Germline-derived CDR1 and CDR2 are LGHDT and YNNKEL (reference sequence). Deletions cut 0 bases from V and 0 bases from J, with 12 bases between. CDR3 length: 17 amino acids. The CDR3 reads CASSQERSDRAKNIQYF. The DNA of the CDR3 is TGTGCCAGCAGCCAAGAAAGGTCGGACAGAGCCAAAAACATTCAGTACTTC.

Relative to its sample, this clonotype is medium-sized. This chain joins TRBV7-9 and TRBJ1-1; D unresolved. CDR1 is SEHNR, CDR2 FQNEAQ, per germline (reference sequence). Trimming stripped 1 base from V and 0 bases from J, with 3 bases between. This CDR3 is 13 amino acids long. The CDR3 protein is CASSLELNTEAFF. CDR3 DNA sequence: TGTGCCAGCAGCTTAGAGTTGAACACTGAAGCTTTCTTT.

The sample holds a few counts of this clonotype. CDR3 in DNA: TGTGCCAGCAGTGCCGGTGGGGGGGGCCCTGGCGAGCAGTACTTC. This gives the protein CASSAGGGGPGEQYF. V and J are TRBV25-1 and TRBJ2-7; D possibly corresponds to TRBD2 (7 bases). CDR3 length: 15 amino acids. Per germline, CDR1 MGHDK and CDR2 SYGVNS. The V and J ends lost 4 bases and 6 bases respectively, with 19 bases between them.

This clonotype was counted many times. V and J are TRBV28 and TRBJ1-1; possibly TRBD1 for D (5 bases). Between the trimmed V and J ends, which lost 0 bases and 6 bases, there was a span of 14 bases. Germline V lookup: CDR1 MDHEN, CDR2 SYDVKM. This CDR3 comprises 15 residues. This CDR3 reads CASSLWQGTSAEAFF. Written as DNA, the CDR3 is TGTGCCAGCAGTTTATGGCAGGGAACTAGTGCTGAAGCTTTCTTT.

In this sample, this clonotype turned up many times. V gene TRBV5-1 combines with J gene TRBJ2-7; D could derive from TRBD1 or TRBD2 (6 bases each). The CDR3 consists of 13 residues. Trimming cost V 4 bases and J 2 bases, with 10 bases left between them. Per germline, CDR1 SGHRS and CDR2 YFSETQ. CDR3 region: CASSPGATYEQYF. In DNA form, the CDR3 reads TGCGCCAGCAGCCCGGGGGCGACCTACGAGCAGTACTTC.

This clonotype is labeled as medium-sized. The V and J genes are TRBV20-1 and TRBJ2-7; TRBD2 matches 8 bases. Per germline, CDR1 DFQATT and CDR2 SNEGSKA (reference sequence). V lost 6 bases, J lost 3 bases, and 10 bases stayed unmatched. CDR3 size: 14 residues. The CDR3 region is CSAPTGGNYYEQYF. CDR3 nucleotides: TGCAGTGCCCCTACGGGAGGGAACTACTACGAGCAGTACTTC.

This clonotype has a count of ten or more. This chain connects TRBV4-3 to TRBJ1-1; D remains unclear. Trimming pared 1 base from V and 10 bases from J, leaving 19 bases between. This CDR3 is built from 15 residues. CDR1 is LGHNA and CDR2 is YSLEER in the germline V gene. The DNA for the CDR3 is TGCGCCAGCAGCCAAGGAGGAGGCAGCCTCGCCCGAGCTTTCTTT. Translation gives CASSQGGGSLARAFF.

At least ten counts were recorded for this clonotype. The V gene is TRBV7-9, the J gene TRBJ1-6, with D possibly TRBD1 on 5 matching bases. The CDR3 has 14 amino acids. Per the germline V gene, CDR1 is SEHNR and CDR2 is FQNEAQ (reference sequence). V lost 1 base, J lost 10 bases, and 11 bases lay in between. In DNA form, the CDR3 reads TGTGCCAGCAGCTTAGACCAGGGTTCGTCACCCCTCCACTTT. Residues: CASSLDQGSSPLHF. Using reference TRBV7-9 and TRBJ1-6 for the parts outside the CDR3, the full variable domain is DTGVSQNPRHKITKRGQNVTFRCDPISEHNRLYWYRQTLGQGPEFLTYFQNEAQLEKSRLLSDRFSAERPKGSFSTLEIQRTEQGDSAMYLCASSLDQGSSPLHFGNGTRLTVT.

The rearrangement uses TRBV11-2 and TRBJ2-7; D gene unclear. Germline V CDR1 and CDR2: SGHAT, FQNNGV. CDR3 size: 16 residues. Trimming removed 1 base from V and 0 bases from J, with 13 bases in between. CDR3 sequence reads: CASSLVGVRSSYEQYF. The CDR3 region has the DNA TGTGCCAGCAGCTTAGTAGGCGTGAGGAGCTCCTACGAGCAGTACTTC. Combining the CDR3 with reference TRBV11-2 and TRBJ2-7 gives the whole variable domain EAGVAQSPRYKIIEKRQSVAFWCNPISGHATLYWYQQILGQGPKLLIQFQNNGVVDDSQLPKDRFSAERLKGVDSTLKIQPAKLEDSAVYLCASSLVGVRSSYEQYFGPGTRLTVT.

Remarks on this clonotype: A much larger clone differs by one base, so this may be a read error. The chain carries TRBV10-1 and TRBJ1-5, with unresolved D. The CDR3 has 13 amino acids. Per the germline V gene, CDR1 is WNHNN and CDR2 is SYGVQD (reference sequence). The CDR3: CASGESKGQPQHF. DNA for the CDR3: TGCGCCAGCGGTGAGTCGAAAGGGCAGCCCCAGCATTTT.

This clonotype was recorded many times. The rearrangement joins TRBV2 to TRBJ1-5, with TRBD1 matching over 10 bases. This CDR3 is 14 amino acids long. The germline CDR1 and CDR2 sequences are SNHLY and FYNNEI. V shed 5 bases and J 7 bases; nucleotides not matched to a gene: 5. CDR3 nucleotide sequence: TGTGCCAGCAGTTCCGGACAGGGGGGACAGCCCCAGCATTTT. Encoded protein: CASSSGQGGQPQHF.

This clonotype was observed a handful of times. Here the CDR3 DNA reads TGTGCCAGCAGTTACCCTCCGAGAACGGGCCGAAACACCATATATTTT. This translates into CASSYPPRTGRNTIYF. The chain joins TRBV6-2 or TRBV6-3 to TRBJ1-3; D not resolved. Germline V gives CDR1 MNHEY, CDR2 SVGEGT. V was clipped by 2 bases and J by 5 bases, with 16 bases between them. The CDR3 covers 16 residues.

As concerns this clonotype: This may be a read error: a much more frequent sequence differs by one nucleotide. CDR3 coding DNA: TGTGCCAGCGGTGTGGACAGGGACAATCAGCCCCAGCATTTT. Translating gives CASGVDRDNQPQHF. This chain uses TRBV6-2 or TRBV6-3 with TRBJ1-5; 8 bases fit TRBD1. The CDR3 length is 14 residues. CDR1 is MNHEY and CDR2 is SVGEGT in the germline V gene. The ends lost 8 bases at V and 3 bases at J; junction bases unmatched: 6.

Many counts were recorded for this clonotype. The V and J genes are TRBV20-1 and TRBJ1-2; 9 positions agree with TRBD1. The germline gives CDR1 DFQATT, CDR2 SNEGSKA (reference sequence). With V trimmed by 5 bases and J by 2 bases, 3 bases remained unmatched. The CDR3 has 13 residues. The chain's CDR3 is CSAYRGPNYGYTF. The CDR3 DNA reads TGCAGTGCTTACAGGGGGCCAAACTATGGCTACACCTTC.

This clonotype was seen a few times. The genes are TRBV4-1 and TRBJ2-7, with 10 nucleotides matching TRBD1. The germline gives CDR1 MGHRA, CDR2 YSYEKL. The CDR3 totals 16 residues. J lost 3 bases, V lost 2 bases, and 7 bases had no gene match. Here the CDR3 DNA reads TGCGCCAGCAGCCAACTCCCGGGACAGGGGATCTACGAGCAGTACTTC. This encodes CASSQLPGQGIYEQYF.

This clonotype came up many times. The chain recombines TRBV4-2 with TRBJ2-7, with 8 bases aligning to TRBD2. V trimming: 0 bases; J trimming: 6 bases; junction bases outside the gene matches: 7. The CDR3 totals 15 residues. Germline assignment: CDR1 LGHNA and CDR2 YNFKEQ. Here the CDR3 DNA reads TGTGCCAGCAGCCAAGATTACGGGGGGGCGGGCGAGCAGTACTTC. Amino acid sequence: CASSQDYGGAGEQYF.